This TCR beta chain was documented in a study of cytomegalovirus exposure and HLA in healthy donors. The CDR3 extends over 17 amino acids. Germline V gene data show CDR1 as MNHNS and CDR2 as SASEGT. V lost 4 bases to trimming and J lost 5 bases; unmatched junction nucleotides: 14. Use of 60 Vbeta and 13 Jbeta primers characterized the PCR. Authors' methods: Later, tens of millions of unique TCR beta chains were counted in an analysis, and about 10 million of them were shared. Assay: immunoSEQ multiplex PCR; the TCRdb copy retains only in-frame clones and omits some. V and J calls plus clone size are reproduced from that table; the DNA served to infer D and trimming. The sample holds about 180,000 clones; 70% to 80% are singletons and the top ten take approximately 0.7%. Study-wide results and limits: In an earlier analysis, productive rearrangement rates for most beta V segments clustered near 87% or 30%. Presence/absence analyses assumed roughly uniform sequencing depth across donors, which may not hold.

Of note for this clone: Its antigen is unidentified.

The material sequenced was PBMCs. The sequence was obtained from a middle-aged woman in good health and CMV-seronegative. The V call is TRBV6-1, the J call TRBJ2-3; 8 nucleotides line up with TRBD1. CDR3: CASSVLQGGQTRDTQYF. CDR3 nucleotides: TGTGCCAGCAGTGTTCTACAGGGGGGACAGACCCGAGATACGCAGTATTTT.